The 14 T cell receptor beta chains given below trace back to one sample, sequenced in a study of control samples from healthy donors and cancer patients (dated by TCRdb to 2020 to 2021). The protocol used for the library was the immunoSEQ multiplex PCR assay. TCRdb obtained this table from immuneACCESS and retained in-frame rearrangements with V and J assigned. These tables miss some clones; where compared with another copy, unresolved V genes account for less than half of the shortfall, and the remainder is unexplained. The sample table lists some 130,000 clones, 92% of them with a count of one. In total, the top ten clones hold over 2% of the sample. The source material was blood. Source of these receptors: a woman aged 50 to 60 in good health.

The chain couples TRBV28 to TRBJ1-2; no reliable D call. This CDR3 region has 14 residues. Germline CDR1 reads MDHEN; CDR2 reads SYDVKM. With 7 bases removed from V and 4 bases from J, the gap between germline ends came to 16 bases. The CDR3 sequence: CASTITARTYGYTF. DNA of the CDR3: TGTGCCAGCACCATAACCGCAAGAACCTATGGCTACACCTTC.

V is TRBV29-1 and J is TRBJ1-1; 9 positions agree with TRBD1. The ends lost 7 bases at V and 6 bases at J; junction bases unmatched: 6. Germline V lookup: CDR1 SQVTM, CDR2 ANQGSEA. CDR3 length: 12 residues. The CDR3 DNA reads as TGCAGCGGAACACAGGGGGCCGCTGAAGCTTTCTTT. Amino acids: CSGTQGAAEAFF.

This clone was detected a few times. The V gene is TRBV28, the J gene TRBJ1-6; D gene uncertain. This CDR3 contains 13 residues. Germline CDR1 is MDHEN and CDR2 is SYDVKM. V was pared by 6 bases and J by 8 bases, with 11 bases between. The CDR3 reads CASRPPLDSPLHF. DNA for the CDR3: TGTGCCAGCAGGCCCCCTTTGGATTCACCCCTCCACTTT.

The rearrangement uses TRBV6-5 and TRBJ1-3, with D uncertain. The germline CDR1 and CDR2 sequences are MNHEY and SVGAGI. Trimming stripped 7 bases from V and 1 base from J, with 14 bases between. This CDR3 has 15 amino acids. Here the CDR3 reads CASTDGGSSGNTIYF. In DNA form, the CDR3 reads TGTGCCAGCACCGACGGAGGGTCTTCTGGAAACACCATATATTTT.

The rearrangement uses TRBV27 and TRBJ2-6; D is uncertain. V was trimmed by 8 bases and J by 4 bases, leaving 6 bases between them. The length of the CDR3 is 12 residues. CDR1 is MNHEY, CDR2 SMNVEV, per germline (reference sequence). The CDR3 region has the DNA TGTGCCAGCGGGTCCGGGGCCAACGTCCTGACTTTC. It codes for CASGSGANVLTF. Supplemented by reference TRBV27 and TRBJ2-6, the full variable domain reads EAQVTQNPRYLITVTGKKLTVTCSQNMNHEYMSWYRQDPGLGLRQIYYSMNVEVTDKGDVPEGYKVSRKEKRNFPLILESPSPNQTSLYFCASGSGANVLTFGAGSRLTVL.

This rearrangement joins TRBV2 to TRBJ2-7, with TRBD1 identical over 7 bases. This CDR3 has 13 amino acids. The junction had 7 bases not matched to a gene; V was cut back by 6 bases and J by 5 bases. The V gene's germline CDR1 is SNHLY and CDR2 FYNNEI. The CDR3 spells CASRETGLHEQYF. The CDR3 bases are TGTGCCAGCAGGGAGACAGGGCTACACGAGCAGTACTTC. Filled out from reference TRBV2 and TRBJ2-7, the complete variable domain reads EPEVTQTPSHQVTQMGQEVILRCVPISNHLYFYWYRQILGQKVEFLVSFYNNEISEKSEIFDDQFSVERPDGSNFTLKIRSTKLEDSAMYFCASRETGLHEQYFGPGTRLTVT.

The chain joins TRBV27 to TRBJ2-1; 9 nucleotides line up with TRBD1. The CDR3 is 16 amino acids. The germline CDR1 and CDR2 sequences are MNHEY and SMNVEV (reference sequence). J lost 8 bases, V lost 1 base, and 9 bases had no gene match. CDR3 residues: CASSLLVGQGPDEQFF. CDR3 coding DNA: TGTGCCAGCAGTTTATTGGTCGGACAGGGGCCCGATGAGCAGTTCTTC.

This chain connects TRBV29-1 to TRBJ2-7; D unresolved. CDR3 length equals 14 residues. Per germline, CDR1 SQVTM and CDR2 ANQGSEA. V was cut by 5 bases and J by 3 bases, with 17 bases left in between. The CDR3 DNA reads TGCAGCGTTCAGGACGTCGATACGGTCTACGAGCAGTACTTC. It specifies CSVQDVDTVYEQYF.

V is TRBV30 and J is TRBJ1-1, with a possible D match to TRBD1 (5 bases). From germline, CDR1 is GTSNPN and CDR2 SVGIG (reference sequence). The V and J ends lost 0 bases and 5 bases respectively, with 16 bases between them. The length of the CDR3 is 15 residues. The CDR3: CAWSVLSGQSTEAFF. DNA for the CDR3: TGTGCCTGGAGTGTACTTTCAGGACAAAGTACTGAAGCTTTCTTT. Full variable domain (missing parts from reference TRBV30 and TRBJ1-1): SQTIHQWPATLVQPVGSPLSLECTVEGTSNPNLYWYRQAAGRGLQLLFYSVGIGQISSEVPQNLSASRPQDRQFILSSKKLLLSDSGFYLCAWSVLSGQSTEAFFGQGTRLTVV.

This clone has more than one count but fewer than ten. This sequence joins TRBV15 and TRBJ2-7; a possible D gene is TRBD1 (6 bases). The CDR3 totals 14 residues. Germline loops: CDR1 LNHNV, CDR2 YYDKDF (reference sequence). V dropped 0 bases and J dropped 4 bases, with 10 bases sitting between them. CDR3 DNA: TGTGCCACCAGCAGAGATTCCAGGGGATACGAGCAGTACTTC. Amino acids: CATSRDSRGYEQYF.

V gene TRBV7-8 combines with J gene TRBJ1-4, with no clear D. Germline V gene sequence: CDR1 SGHVS, CDR2 FQNEAQ. The CDR3 loop spans 12 amino acids. The germline V and J ends were trimmed by 5 bases and 5 bases, with 6 bases remaining between them. The CDR3 DNA follows: TGTGCCAGCAGCCCCACGAATGAAAAACTGTTTTTT. Protein product: CASSPTNEKLFF.

The chain is built from TRBV11-2 and TRBJ2-5, with TRBD1 matching over 10 bases. V lost 1 base and J lost 4; bases outside the gene matches: 15. The CDR3 is 19 residues long. The germline CDR1 and CDR2 sequences are SGHAT and FQNNGV. CDR3 sequence (DNA): TGTGCCAGCAGCTTAGTTTTCGGACAGGGGGTGGAAGGGGGAGAGACCCAGTACTTC. It is translated as CASSLVFGQGVEGGETQYF.

V usage is TRBV28 and J usage is TRBJ2-3; 9 bases agree with TRBD1. CDR3 length: 18 amino acids. Losses at the gene ends were 4 bases for V and 1 base for J; bases not matched to a gene: 12. Germline lookup yields CDR1 MDHEN and CDR2 SYDVKM. The CDR3 protein is CASSYSGTGRFGTDTQYF. Written as DNA, the CDR3 is TGTGCCAGCAGTTATTCCGGGACAGGGAGGTTCGGCACAGATACGCAGTATTTT.

Only one count was recorded for this clone. The chain employs TRBV9 and TRBJ2-5; D may be TRBD2 (6 bases). With 0 bases removed from V and 2 bases from J, the gap between germline ends came to 8 bases. The CDR3 extends over 14 amino acids. From germline, CDR1 is SGDLS and CDR2 YYNGEE. CDR3 sequence: CASSVGTKQETQYF. CDR3 bases: TGTGCCAGCAGCGTAGGGACTAAACAAGAGACCCAGTACTTC.